Listed here are 16 T cell receptor beta chains from one sample, sequenced in a study of regulatory dendritic cells for organ transplantation. Sequencing was performed with immunoSEQ multiplex PCR; in TCRdb, only in-frame clones are kept and a portion is missing. Of under 35,000 clones in the sample, around 82% were seen once. Sequencing used naive CD8+ T cells from blood. Regarding subset: CD45RA+ naive T cells. All receptors derive from a human donor in good health.

The J gene is TRBJ1-2, the V gene TRBV20-1; D is possibly TRBD1 (5 bases). Germline V lookup: CDR1 DFQATT, CDR2 SNEGSKA (reference sequence). The CDR3 totals 11 residues. The germline V and J ends were trimmed by 4 bases and 7 bases, with 10 bases remaining between them. CDR3 protein: CSANQGSGYTF. The DNA of the CDR3 is TGCAGTGCTAATCAGGGAAGTGGCTACACCTTC.

This sequence joins TRBV5-1 and TRBJ2-5; possibly TRBD1 for D (6 bases). V was clipped by 4 bases and J by 2 bases, with 6 bases between them. CDR1 and CDR2 (germline): SGHRS, YFSETQ. This CDR3 comprises 12 residues. In nucleotides, the CDR3 is TGCGCCAGCAGCGGACAGCAAGAGACCCAGTACTTC. Translated: CASSGQQETQYF.

The V call is TRBV5-1, the J call TRBJ1-4; 10 bases are a match to TRBD1. V lost 4 bases to trimming and J lost 9 bases; unmatched junction nucleotides: 15. The CDR3 length is 17 residues. Germline CDR1 reads SGHRS; CDR2 reads YFSETQ. The CDR3, as DNA: TGCGCCAGCAGCCCTGGACAGGGGGGCGAGGGATTGAAAAAACTGTTTTTT. It codes for CASSPGQGGEGLKKLFF.

The CDR3 here is CASSETSTGAYEQYF. CDR3 in DNA: TGTGCCAGCAGTGAAACGAGTACGGGGGCCTACGAGCAGTACTTC. The gene calls are TRBV2 and TRBJ2-7; a weak D match, TRBD2 (6 bases). The V end was cut by 2 bases, the J end by 2 bases, with 13 bases between. CDR1 and CDR2 from the germline V gene are SNHLY and FYNNEI. This CDR3 region has 15 residues.

This rearrangement joins TRBV7-9 to TRBJ2-3; TRBD1 agrees at 7 bases. J lost 0 bases, V lost 5 bases, and 5 bases had no gene match. Germline V gene data show CDR1 as SEHNR and CDR2 as FQNEAQ (reference sequence). The CDR3 runs to 15 residues. Here the CDR3 DNA reads TGTGCCAGCAGCCAGGACAGGCATAGCACAGATACGCAGTATTTT. Protein sequence: CASSQDRHSTDTQYF.

This chain connects TRBV14 to TRBJ2-3; 13 bases agree with TRBD2. V lost 2 bases, J lost 3 bases, and 8 bases stayed unmatched. Germline V CDR1 and CDR2: SGHDN, FVKESK. This CDR3 is 18 amino acids long. Here the CDR3 reads CASSQKTSGGRRTDTQYF. The CDR3 DNA follows: TGTGCCAGCAGCCAAAAGACTAGCGGGGGGAGGAGGACAGATACGCAGTATTTT.

The V gene is TRBV7-8, the J gene TRBJ1-1; D might be TRBD1 (6 bases). The CDR3 is made up of 20 amino acids. The V end lost 4 bases, the J end lost 0 bases, and 27 bases lay between the germline ends. Germline loops: CDR1 SGHVS, CDR2 FQNEAQ. CDR3 DNA: TGTGCCAGCAGCTCTTTTAAGCTCGGACAGAATGCTATCCTGAACACTGAAGCTTTCTTT. This encodes CASSSFKLGQNAILNTEAFF.

In this sample, this clone turned up once. This chain connects TRBV5-1 to TRBJ1-2; a possible D gene is TRBD1 (5 bases). The germline CDR1 and CDR2 sequences are SGHRS and YFSETQ. V was cut by 4 bases and J by 3 bases, with 19 bases left in between. The CDR3 totals 16 residues. CDR3 amino acids: CASSAEPGSTDYGYTF. CDR3 bases: TGCGCCAGCAGCGCCGAACCAGGGTCTACAGACTATGGCTACACCTTC.

V usage is TRBV7-9 and J usage is TRBJ2-5, with TRBD2 as a possible D gene (5 bases). The V gene's germline CDR1 is SEHNR and CDR2 FQNEAQ (reference sequence). Trimming stripped 2 bases from V and 2 bases from J, with 12 bases between. This CDR3 has 15 amino acids. The chain's CDR3 is CASSLPQRIQETQYF. The CDR3 DNA reads as TGTGCCAGCAGCTTACCTCAGCGGATACAAGAGACCCAGTACTTC.

This chain connects TRBV9 to TRBJ2-7; weak D call: TRBD1 (7 bases). V dropped 3 bases and J dropped 4 bases, with 14 bases sitting between them. Germline V gives CDR1 SGDLS, CDR2 YYNGEE. The length of the CDR3 is 14 residues. CDR3 region: CASSGRQGGYEQYF. In DNA form, the CDR3 reads TGTGCCAGCAGCGGCCGACAGGGAGGATACGAGCAGTACTTC.

This clone turned up a few times. The genes are TRBV7-8 and TRBJ1-6; D gene uncertain. The V gene lost 3 bases and the J gene lost 0 bases, with 12 bases spanning the gap. The germline V gene encodes CDR1 SGHVS and CDR2 FQNEAQ. This CDR3 comprises 17 residues. The CDR3 protein is CASSLFAVSSYNSPLHF. CDR3 nucleotide sequence: TGTGCCAGCAGCTTGTTCGCGGTGAGCTCCTATAATTCACCCCTCCACTTT.

This clone was seen a single time. The chain carries TRBV13 and TRBJ2-1; 12 nucleotides line up with TRBD2. CDR3 length: 14 amino acids. V was clipped by 6 bases and J by 9 bases; unmatched bases: 6. The germline V gene has CDR1 PRHDT and CDR2 FYEKMQ (reference sequence). The CDR3 here is CASRFLAGGREQFF. CDR3 in DNA: TGTGCCAGCAGATTCCTAGCGGGGGGGCGTGAGCAGTTCTTC. The entire variable domain, with the rest obtained from reference TRBV13 and TRBJ2-1, is as follows: AAGVIQSPRHLIKEKRETATLKCYPIPRHDTVYWYQQGPGQDPQFLISFYEKMQSDKGSIPDRFSAQQFSDYHSELNMSSLELGDSALYFCASRFLAGGREQFFGPGTRLTVL.

This chain connects TRBV11-3 to TRBJ2-3; the D gene is possibly TRBD2 (6 bases). With 4 bases removed from V and 0 bases from J, the gap between germline ends came to 14 bases. CDR1 and CDR2 (germline): SGHNT, YENEEA. The CDR3 sequence is 16 residues long. CDR3 amino acids: CASSSRLDRSTDTQYF. The CDR3 DNA reads TGTGCCAGCAGCTCCAGACTAGATCGAAGCACAGATACGCAGTATTTT.

The rearrangement links TRBV9 to TRBJ1-5, with a possible D match to TRBD1 (6 bases). This CDR3 region has 15 residues. CDR1 is SGDLS, CDR2 YYNGEE, per germline. The V end was cut by 3 bases, the J end by 0 bases, with 10 bases between. DNA for the CDR3: TGTGCCAGCAGCGACAGGGACCATAGCAATCAGCCCCAGCATTTT. Protein sequence: CASSDRDHSNQPQHF.

The V and J genes are TRBV9 and TRBJ2-7; weak D call: TRBD1 (5 bases). The CDR3 loop spans 15 amino acids. V was shortened by 4 bases and J by 2 bases, with 16 bases between the two germline ends. Germline assignment: CDR1 SGDLS and CDR2 YYNGEE. This CDR3 is CASSQGAQGAYEQYF. For the CDR3, the DNA is TGTGCCAGCAGCCAAGGTGCGCAGGGTGCCTACGAGCAGTACTTC.

The chain combines TRBV7-2 with TRBJ1-2, with D perhaps matching TRBD1 (5 bases). Deletions cut 0 bases from V and 8 bases from J, with 10 bases between. Germline values: CDR1 SGHTA, CDR2 FQGNSA. The CDR3 contains 13 residues. CDR3 sequence reads: CASSLAGEEGYTF. The CDR3 DNA reads as TGTGCCAGCAGCTTAGCAGGGGAAGAGGGCTACACCTTC.